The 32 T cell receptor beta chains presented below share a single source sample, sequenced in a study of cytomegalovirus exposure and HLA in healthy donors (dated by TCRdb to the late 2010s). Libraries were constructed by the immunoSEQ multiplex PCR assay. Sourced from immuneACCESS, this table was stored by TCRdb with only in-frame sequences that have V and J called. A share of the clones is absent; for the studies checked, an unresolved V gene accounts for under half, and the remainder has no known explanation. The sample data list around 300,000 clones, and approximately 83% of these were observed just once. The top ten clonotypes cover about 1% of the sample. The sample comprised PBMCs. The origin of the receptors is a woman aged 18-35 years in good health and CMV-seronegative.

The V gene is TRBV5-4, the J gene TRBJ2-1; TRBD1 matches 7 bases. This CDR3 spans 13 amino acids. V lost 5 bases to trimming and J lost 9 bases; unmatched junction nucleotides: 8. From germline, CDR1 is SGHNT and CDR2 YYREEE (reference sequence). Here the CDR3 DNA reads TGTGCCAGCAGAAGGGGACAGCTTAGTGAGCAGTTCTTC. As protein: CASRRGQLSEQFF.

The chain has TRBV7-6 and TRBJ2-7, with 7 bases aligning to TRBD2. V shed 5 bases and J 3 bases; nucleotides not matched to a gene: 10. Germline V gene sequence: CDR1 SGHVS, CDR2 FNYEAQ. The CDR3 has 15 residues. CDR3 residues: CASSAGGGQSYEQYF. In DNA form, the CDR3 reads TGTGCCAGCAGCGCCGGGGGAGGGCAGAGCTACGAGCAGTACTTC.

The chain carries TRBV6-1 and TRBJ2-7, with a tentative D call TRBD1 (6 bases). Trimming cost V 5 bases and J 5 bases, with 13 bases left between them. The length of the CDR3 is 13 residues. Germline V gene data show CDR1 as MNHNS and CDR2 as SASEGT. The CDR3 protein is CASSKTGSDEQYF. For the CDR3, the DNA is TGTGCCAGCAGTAAGACAGGATCCGACGAGCAGTACTTC.

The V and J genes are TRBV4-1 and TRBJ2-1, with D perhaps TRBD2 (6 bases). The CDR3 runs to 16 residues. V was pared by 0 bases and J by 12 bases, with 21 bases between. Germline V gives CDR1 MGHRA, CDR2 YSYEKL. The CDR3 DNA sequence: TGCGCCAGCAGCCAAGATGGAGGGGCGTTCCCCGGACGGCAGTTCTTC. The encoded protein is CASSQDGGAFPGRQFF.

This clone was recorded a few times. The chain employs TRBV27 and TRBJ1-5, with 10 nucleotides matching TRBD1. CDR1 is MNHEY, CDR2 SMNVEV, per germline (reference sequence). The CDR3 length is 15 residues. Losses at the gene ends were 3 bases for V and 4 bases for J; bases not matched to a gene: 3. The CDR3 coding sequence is TGTGCCAGCAGTTTTGGGACAGGGGCTAATCAGCCCCAGCATTTT. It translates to CASSFGTGANQPQHF.

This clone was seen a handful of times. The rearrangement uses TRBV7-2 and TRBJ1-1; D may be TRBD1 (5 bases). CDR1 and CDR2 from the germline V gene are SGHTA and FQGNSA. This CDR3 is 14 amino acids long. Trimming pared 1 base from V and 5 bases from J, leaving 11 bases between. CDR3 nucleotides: TGTGCCAGCAGCTTAGGGGGCGGGAAGACTGAAGCTTTCTTT. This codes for CASSLGGGKTEAFF.

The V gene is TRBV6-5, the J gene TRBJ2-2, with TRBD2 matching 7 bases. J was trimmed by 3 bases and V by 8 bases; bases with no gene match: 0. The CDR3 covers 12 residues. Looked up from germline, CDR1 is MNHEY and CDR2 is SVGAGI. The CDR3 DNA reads TGTGCCAGCGGGGGGGACACCGGGGAGCTGTTTTTT. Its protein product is CASGGDTGELFF.

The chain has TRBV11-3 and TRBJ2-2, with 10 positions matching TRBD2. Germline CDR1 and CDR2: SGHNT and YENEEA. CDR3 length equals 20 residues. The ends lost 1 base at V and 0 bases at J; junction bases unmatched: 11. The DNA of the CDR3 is TGTGCCAGCAGCTTAGTATGGACTAGCGGAGGGGCCCCGAACACCGGGGAGCTGTTTTTT. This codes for CASSLVWTSGGAPNTGELFF.

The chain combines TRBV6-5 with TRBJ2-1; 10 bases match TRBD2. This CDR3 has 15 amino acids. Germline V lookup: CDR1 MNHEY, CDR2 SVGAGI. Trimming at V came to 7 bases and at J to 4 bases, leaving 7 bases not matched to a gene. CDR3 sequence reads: CASKGASGGYNEQFF. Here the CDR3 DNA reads TGTGCCAGCAAGGGGGCTAGCGGGGGATACAATGAGCAGTTCTTC.

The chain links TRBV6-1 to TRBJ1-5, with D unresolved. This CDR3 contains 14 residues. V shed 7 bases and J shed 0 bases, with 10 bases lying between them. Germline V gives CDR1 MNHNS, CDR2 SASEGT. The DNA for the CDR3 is TGTGCCAGCACGTACGACTATAGCAATCAGCCCCAGCATTTT. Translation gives CASTYDYSNQPQHF.

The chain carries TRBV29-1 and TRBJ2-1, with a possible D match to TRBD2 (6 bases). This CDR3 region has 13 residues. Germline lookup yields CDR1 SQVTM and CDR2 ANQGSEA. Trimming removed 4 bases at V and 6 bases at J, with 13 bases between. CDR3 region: CSVGRRESNEQFF. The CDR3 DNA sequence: TGCAGCGTTGGAAGACGGGAGAGCAATGAGCAGTTCTTC.

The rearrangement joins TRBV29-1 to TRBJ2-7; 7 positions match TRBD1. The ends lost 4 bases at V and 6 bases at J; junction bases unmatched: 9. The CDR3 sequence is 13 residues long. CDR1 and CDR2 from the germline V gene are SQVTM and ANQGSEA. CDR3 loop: CSVAPTGAAEQYF. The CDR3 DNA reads TGCAGCGTTGCCCCTACAGGGGCCGCCGAGCAGTACTTC.

The CDR3 here is CASSRGGNYGYTF. The CDR3 DNA reads TGTGCCAGCAGTAGGGGTGGGAACTATGGCTACACCTTC. The chain combines TRBV6-1 with TRBJ1-2, with D possibly matching TRBD1 (5 bases). In germline, CDR1 is MNHNS, CDR2 SASEGT. Trimming left V 5 bases short and J 2 bases short, with 9 bases between. This CDR3 comprises 13 residues.

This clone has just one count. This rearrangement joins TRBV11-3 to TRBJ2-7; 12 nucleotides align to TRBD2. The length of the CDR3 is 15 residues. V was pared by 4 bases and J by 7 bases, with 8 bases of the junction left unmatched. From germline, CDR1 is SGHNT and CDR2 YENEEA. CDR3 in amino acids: CASSSGLAGFGEQYF. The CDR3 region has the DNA TGTGCCAGCAGCTCTGGACTAGCGGGGTTCGGGGAGCAGTACTTC.

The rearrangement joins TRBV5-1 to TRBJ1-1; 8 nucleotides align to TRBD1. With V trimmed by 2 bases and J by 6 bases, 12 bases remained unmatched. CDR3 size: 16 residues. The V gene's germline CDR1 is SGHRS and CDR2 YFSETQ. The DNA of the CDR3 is TGCGCCAGCAGCTTCCCGGACAGGGTATTCACTGCTGAAGCTTTCTTT. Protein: CASSFPDRVFTAEAFF.

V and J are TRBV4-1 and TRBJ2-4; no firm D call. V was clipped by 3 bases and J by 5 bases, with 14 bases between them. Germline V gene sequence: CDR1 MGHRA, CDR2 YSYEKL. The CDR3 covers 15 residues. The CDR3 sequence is CASSHKADKENIQYF. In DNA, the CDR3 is TGCGCCAGCAGCCACAAGGCGGATAAGGAAAACATTCAGTACTTC.

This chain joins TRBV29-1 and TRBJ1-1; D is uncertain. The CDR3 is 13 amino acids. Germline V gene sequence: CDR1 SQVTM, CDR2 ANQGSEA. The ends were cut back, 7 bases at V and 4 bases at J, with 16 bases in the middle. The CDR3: CSAPGIWGTEAFF. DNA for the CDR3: TGCAGCGCTCCCGGGATTTGGGGCACTGAAGCTTTCTTT.

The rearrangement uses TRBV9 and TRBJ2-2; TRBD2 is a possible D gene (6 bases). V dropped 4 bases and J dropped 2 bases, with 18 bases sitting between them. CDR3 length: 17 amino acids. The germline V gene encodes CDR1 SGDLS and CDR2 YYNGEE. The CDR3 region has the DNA TGTGCCAGCAGCACACGGCGGGGCCAATCAAACACCGGGGAGCTGTTTTTT. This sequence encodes CASSTRRGQSNTGELFF.

The CDR3 loop is CASSLGRVGQFF. CDR3 DNA sequence: TGTGCCAGCAGCTTAGGGAGGGTCGGGCAGTTCTTC. The chain couples TRBV11-2 to TRBJ2-1; D is possibly TRBD2 (6 bases). Germline CDR1 and CDR2: SGHAT and FQNNGV. The CDR3 totals 12 residues. Trimming took 1 base from V and 12 from J, leaving 10 bases between them.

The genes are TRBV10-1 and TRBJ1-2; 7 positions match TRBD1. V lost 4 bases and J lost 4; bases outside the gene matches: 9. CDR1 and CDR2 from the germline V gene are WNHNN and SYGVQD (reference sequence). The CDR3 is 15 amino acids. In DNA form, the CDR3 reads TGCGCCAGCAGTGGTCCTTACGGGACAGCCTATGGCTACACCTTC. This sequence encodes CASSGPYGTAYGYTF.

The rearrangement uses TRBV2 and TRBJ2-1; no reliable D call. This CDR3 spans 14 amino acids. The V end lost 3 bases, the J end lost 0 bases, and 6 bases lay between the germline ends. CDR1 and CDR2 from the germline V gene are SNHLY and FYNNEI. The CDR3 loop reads CASSDSSSYNEQFF. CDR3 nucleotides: TGTGCCAGCAGTGACTCCAGCTCCTACAATGAGCAGTTCTTC.

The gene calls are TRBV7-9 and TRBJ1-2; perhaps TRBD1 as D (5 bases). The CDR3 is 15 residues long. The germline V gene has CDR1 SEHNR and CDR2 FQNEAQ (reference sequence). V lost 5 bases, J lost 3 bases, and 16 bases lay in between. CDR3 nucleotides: TGTGCCAGCAGCCCCGGATGGGGGGAGGACTATGGCTACACCTTC. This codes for CASSPGWGEDYGYTF.

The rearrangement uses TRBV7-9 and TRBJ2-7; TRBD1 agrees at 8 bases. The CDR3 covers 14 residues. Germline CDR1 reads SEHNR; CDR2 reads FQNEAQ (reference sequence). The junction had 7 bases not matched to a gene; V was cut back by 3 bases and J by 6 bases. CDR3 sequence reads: CASSFRGRIFEQYF. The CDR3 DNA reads TGTGCCAGCAGCTTCAGGGGGCGTATCTTCGAGCAGTACTTC.

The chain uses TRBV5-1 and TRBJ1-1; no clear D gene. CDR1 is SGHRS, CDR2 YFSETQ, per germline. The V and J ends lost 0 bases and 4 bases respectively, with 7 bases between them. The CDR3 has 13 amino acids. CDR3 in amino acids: CASSLGRGTEAFF. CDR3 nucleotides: TGCGCCAGCAGCTTGGGCCGGGGCACTGAAGCTTTCTTT.

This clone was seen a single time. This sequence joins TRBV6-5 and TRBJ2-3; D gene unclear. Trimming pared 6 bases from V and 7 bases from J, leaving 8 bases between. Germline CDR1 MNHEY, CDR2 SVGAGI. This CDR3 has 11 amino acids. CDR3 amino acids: CASRFLYTQYF. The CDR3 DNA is TGTGCCAGCAGGTTTCTTTATACGCAGTATTTT.

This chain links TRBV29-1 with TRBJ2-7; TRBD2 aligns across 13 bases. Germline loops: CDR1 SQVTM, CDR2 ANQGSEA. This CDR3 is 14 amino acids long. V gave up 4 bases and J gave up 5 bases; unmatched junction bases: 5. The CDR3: CSVGTSGGVHEQYF. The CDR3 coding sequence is TGCAGCGTTGGAACTAGCGGGGGGGTGCACGAGCAGTACTTC.

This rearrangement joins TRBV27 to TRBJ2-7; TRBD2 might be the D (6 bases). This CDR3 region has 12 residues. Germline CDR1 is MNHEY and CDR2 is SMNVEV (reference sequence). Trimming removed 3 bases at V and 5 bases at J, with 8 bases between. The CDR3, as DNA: TGTGCCAGCAGTTTCGGAGGGCACGAGCAGTACTTC. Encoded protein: CASSFGGHEQYF.

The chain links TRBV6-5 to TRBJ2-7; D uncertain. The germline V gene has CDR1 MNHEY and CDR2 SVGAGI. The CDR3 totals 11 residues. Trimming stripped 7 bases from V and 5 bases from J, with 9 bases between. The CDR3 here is CASTRYNEQYF. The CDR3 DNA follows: TGTGCCAGCACCCGATACAACGAGCAGTACTTC.

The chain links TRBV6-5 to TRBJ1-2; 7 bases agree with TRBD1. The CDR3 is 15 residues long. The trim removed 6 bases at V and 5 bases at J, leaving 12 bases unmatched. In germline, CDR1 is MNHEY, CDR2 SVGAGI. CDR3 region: CASSEGALGGYGYTF. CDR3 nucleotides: TGTGCCAGCAGCGAGGGGGCGTTAGGCGGGTATGGCTACACCTTC.

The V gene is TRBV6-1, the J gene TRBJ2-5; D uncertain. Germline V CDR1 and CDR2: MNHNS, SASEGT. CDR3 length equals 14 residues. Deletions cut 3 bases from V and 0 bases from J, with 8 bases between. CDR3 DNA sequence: TGTGCCAGCAGTGATTTGCGGTACCAAGAGACCCAGTACTTC. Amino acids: CASSDLRYQETQYF.

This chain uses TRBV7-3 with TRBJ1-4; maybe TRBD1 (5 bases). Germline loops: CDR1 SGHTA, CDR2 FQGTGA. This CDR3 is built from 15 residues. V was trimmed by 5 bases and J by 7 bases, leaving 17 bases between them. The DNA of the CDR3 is TGTGCCAGCAGCCCCTCCGGGGGAGTCGGTGAAAAACTGTTTTTT. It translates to CASSPSGGVGEKLFF.

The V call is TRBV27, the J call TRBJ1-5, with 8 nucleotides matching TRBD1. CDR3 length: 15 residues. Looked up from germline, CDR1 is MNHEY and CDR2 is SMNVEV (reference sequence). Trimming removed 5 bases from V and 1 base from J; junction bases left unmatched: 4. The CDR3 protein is CASSPGQASNQPQHF. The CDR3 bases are TGTGCCAGCAGTCCGGGACAGGCCAGCAATCAGCCCCAGCATTTT.